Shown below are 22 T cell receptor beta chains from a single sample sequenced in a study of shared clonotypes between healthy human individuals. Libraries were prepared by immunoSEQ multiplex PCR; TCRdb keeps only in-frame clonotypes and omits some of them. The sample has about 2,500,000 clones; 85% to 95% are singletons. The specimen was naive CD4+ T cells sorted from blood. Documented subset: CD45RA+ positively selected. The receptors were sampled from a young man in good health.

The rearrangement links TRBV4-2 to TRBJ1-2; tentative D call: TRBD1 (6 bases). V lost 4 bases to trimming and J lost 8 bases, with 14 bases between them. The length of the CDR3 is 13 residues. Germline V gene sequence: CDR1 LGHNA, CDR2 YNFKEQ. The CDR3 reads CASSPGGRTGYTF. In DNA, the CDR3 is TGTGCCAGCAGCCCGGGGGGGCGGACCGGCTACACCTTC.

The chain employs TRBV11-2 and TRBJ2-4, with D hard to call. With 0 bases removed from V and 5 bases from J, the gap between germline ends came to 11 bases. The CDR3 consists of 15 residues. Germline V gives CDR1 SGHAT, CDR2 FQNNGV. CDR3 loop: CASSLDSAVQNIQYF. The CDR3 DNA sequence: TGTGCCAGCAGCTTAGATTCGGCGGTTCAAAACATTCAGTACTTC.

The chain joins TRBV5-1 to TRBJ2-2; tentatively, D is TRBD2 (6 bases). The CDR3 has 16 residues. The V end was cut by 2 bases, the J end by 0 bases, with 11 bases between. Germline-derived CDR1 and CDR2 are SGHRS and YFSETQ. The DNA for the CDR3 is TGCGCCAGCAGCTTAAATAGCGGCCCGAACACCGGGGAGCTGTTTTTT. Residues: CASSLNSGPNTGELFF. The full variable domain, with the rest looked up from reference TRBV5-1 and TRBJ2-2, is KAGVTQTPRYLIKTRGQQVTLSCSPISGHRSVSWYQQTPGQGLQFLFEYFSETQRNKGNFPGRFSGRQFSNSRSEMNVSTLELGDSALYLCASSLNSGPNTGELFFGEGSRLTVL.

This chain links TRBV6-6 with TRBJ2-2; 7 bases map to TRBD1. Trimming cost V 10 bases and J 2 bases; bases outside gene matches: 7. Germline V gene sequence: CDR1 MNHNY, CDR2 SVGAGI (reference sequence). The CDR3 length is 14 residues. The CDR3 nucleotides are TGTGCCACGGAACAGGGGACAAACACCGGGGAGCTGTTTTTT. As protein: CATEQGTNTGELFF.

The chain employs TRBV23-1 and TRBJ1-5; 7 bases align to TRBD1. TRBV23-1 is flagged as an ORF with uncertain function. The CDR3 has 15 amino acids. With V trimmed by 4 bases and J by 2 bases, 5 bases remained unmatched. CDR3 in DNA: TGCGCCAGCAGTCTCATCGGACAGGGCAATCAGCCCCAGCATTTT. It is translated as CASSLIGQGNQPQHF.

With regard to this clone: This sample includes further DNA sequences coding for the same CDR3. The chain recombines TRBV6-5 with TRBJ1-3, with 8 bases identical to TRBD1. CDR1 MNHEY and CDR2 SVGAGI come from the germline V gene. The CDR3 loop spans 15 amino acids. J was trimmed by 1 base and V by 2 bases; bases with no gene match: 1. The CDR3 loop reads CASSYRQGSGNTIYF. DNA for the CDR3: TGTGCCAGCAGTTACCGACAGGGGTCTGGAAACACCATATATTTT.

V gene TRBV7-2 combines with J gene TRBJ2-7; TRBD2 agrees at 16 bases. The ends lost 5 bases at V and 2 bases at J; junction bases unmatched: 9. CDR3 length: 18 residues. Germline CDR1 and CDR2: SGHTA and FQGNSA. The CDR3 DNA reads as TGTGCCAGCAGCGAATGGGGACTAGCGGGAGGGCGAACCTACGAGCAGTACTTC. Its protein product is CASSEWGLAGGRTYEQYF.

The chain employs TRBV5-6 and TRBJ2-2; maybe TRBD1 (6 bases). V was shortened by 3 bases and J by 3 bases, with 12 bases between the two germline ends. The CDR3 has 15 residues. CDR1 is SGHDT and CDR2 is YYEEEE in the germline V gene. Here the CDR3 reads CASSYRVRDTGELFF. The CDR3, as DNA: TGTGCCAGCAGCTACAGGGTTCGAGACACCGGGGAGCTGTTTTTT.

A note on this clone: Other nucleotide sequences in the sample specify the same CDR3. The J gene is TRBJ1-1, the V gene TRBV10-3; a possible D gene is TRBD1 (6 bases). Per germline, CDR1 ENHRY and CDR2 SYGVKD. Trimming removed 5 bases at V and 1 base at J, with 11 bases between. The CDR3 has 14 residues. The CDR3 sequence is CAISLQGSNTEAFF. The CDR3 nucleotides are TGTGCCATCAGTTTACAGGGCTCGAACACTGAAGCTTTCTTT.

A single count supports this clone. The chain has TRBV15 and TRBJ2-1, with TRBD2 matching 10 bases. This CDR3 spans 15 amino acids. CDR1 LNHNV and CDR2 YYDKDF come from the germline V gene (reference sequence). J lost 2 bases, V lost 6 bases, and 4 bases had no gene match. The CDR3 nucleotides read TGTGCCACCAGGATAGCGGGGGGTGCCTACAATGAGCAGTTCTTC. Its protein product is CATRIAGGAYNEQFF.

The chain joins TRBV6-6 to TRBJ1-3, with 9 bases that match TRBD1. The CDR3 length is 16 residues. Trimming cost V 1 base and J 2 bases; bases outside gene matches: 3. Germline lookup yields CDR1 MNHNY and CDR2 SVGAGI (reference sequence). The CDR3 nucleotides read TGTGCCAGCAGTTACTGGGGACAGGGTACTGGAAACACCATATATTTT. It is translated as CASSYWGQGTGNTIYF.

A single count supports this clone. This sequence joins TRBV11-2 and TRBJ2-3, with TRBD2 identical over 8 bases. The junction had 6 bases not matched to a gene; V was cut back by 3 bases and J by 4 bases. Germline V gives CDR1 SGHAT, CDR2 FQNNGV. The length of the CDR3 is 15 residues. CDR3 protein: CASSLERGSPDTQYF. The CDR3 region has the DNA TGTGCCAGCAGCTTGGAGCGGGGGAGTCCAGATACGCAGTATTTT.

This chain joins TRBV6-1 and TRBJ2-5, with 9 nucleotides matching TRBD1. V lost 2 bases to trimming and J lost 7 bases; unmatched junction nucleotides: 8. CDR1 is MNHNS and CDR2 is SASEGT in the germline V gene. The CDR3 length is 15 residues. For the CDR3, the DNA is TGTGCCAGCAGTGAACTGGGTACAGGGGGCGCGACCCAGTACTTC. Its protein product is CASSELGTGGATQYF.

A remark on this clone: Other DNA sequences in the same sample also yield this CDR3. CDR3 amino acids: CASSLGGSGEQYF. CDR3 coding DNA: TGTGCCAGCAGCTTGGGCGGGAGCGGCGAGCAGTACTTC. The chain recombines TRBV7-2 with TRBJ2-7; the match to TRBD2 covers 7 bases. This CDR3 is built from 13 residues. The V and J ends lost 3 bases and 6 bases, in that order; junction bases with no gene match: 5. Germline CDR1 reads SGHTA; CDR2 reads FQGNSA.

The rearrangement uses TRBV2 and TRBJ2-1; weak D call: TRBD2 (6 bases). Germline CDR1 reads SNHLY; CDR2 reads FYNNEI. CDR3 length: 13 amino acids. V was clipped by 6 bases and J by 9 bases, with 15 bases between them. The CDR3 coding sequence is TGTGCCAGCAGCACCCAACCCGGGGGTGAGCAGTTCTTC. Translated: CASSTQPGGEQFF.

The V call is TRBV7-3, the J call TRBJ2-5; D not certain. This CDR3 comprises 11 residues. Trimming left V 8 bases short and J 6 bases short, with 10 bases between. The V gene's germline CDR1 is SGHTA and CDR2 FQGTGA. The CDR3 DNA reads TGTGCCAGCCACTTTTCACAGACCCAGTACTTC. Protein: CASHFSQTQYF.

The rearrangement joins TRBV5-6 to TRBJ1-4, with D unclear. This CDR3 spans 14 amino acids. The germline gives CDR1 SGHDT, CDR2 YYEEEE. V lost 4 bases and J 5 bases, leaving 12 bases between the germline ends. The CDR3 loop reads CASSGLGVNEKLFF. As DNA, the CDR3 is TGTGCCAGCAGCGGTTTAGGCGTGAATGAAAAACTGTTTTTT.

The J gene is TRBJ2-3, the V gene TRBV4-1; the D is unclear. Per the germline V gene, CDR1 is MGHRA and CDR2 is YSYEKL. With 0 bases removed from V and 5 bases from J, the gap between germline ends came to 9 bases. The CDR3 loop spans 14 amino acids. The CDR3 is CASSQDGLGDTQYF. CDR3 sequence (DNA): TGCGCCAGCAGCCAAGACGGGTTGGGAGATACGCAGTATTTT.

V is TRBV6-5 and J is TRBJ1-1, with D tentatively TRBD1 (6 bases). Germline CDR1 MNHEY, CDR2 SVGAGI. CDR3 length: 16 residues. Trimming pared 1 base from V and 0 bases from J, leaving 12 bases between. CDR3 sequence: CASSYWGAGMNTEAFF. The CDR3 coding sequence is TGTGCCAGCAGTTACTGGGGGGCAGGGATGAACACTGAAGCTTTCTTT.

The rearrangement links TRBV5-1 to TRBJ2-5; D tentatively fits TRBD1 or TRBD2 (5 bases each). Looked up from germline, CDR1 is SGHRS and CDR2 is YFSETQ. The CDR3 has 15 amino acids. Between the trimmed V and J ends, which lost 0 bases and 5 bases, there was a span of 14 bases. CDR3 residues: CASSLEEGWRETQYF. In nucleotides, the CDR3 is TGCGCCAGCAGCTTGGAAGAGGGGTGGCGGGAGACCCAGTACTTC.

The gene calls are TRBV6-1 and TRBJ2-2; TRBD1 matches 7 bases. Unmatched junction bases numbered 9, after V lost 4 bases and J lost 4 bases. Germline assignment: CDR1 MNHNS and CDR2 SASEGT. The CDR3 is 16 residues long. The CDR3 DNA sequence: TGTGCCAGCAGTGTTAGACAGGGTTTAGGCACCGGGGAGCTGTTTTTT. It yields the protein CASSVRQGLGTGELFF.

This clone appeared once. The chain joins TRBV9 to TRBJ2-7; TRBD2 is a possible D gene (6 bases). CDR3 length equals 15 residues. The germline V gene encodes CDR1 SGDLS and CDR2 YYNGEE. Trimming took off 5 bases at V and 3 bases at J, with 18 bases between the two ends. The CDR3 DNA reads TGTGCCAGCAGTGAGAAATGGTCTAGCGTCTACGAGCAGTACTTC. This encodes CASSEKWSSVYEQYF.